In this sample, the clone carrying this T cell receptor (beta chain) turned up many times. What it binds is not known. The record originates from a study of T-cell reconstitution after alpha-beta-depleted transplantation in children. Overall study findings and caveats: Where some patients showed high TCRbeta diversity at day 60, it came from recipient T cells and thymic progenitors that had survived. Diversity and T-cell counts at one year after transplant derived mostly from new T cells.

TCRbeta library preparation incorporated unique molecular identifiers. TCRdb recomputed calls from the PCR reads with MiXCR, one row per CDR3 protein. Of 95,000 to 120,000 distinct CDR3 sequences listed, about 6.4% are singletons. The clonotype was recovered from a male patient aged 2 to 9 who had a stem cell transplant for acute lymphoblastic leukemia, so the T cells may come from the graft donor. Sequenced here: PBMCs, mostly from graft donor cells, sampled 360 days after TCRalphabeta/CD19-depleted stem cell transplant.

The CDR3 DNA sequence: TGTGCCAGCAGCAGAGGTACAGGCATTAATCAGCCCCAGCATTTT. Its translation is CASSRGTGINQPQHF. The V and J genes are TRBV7-9 and TRBJ1-5; D might be TRBD1 (5 bases). V was clipped by 5 bases and J by 4 bases, with 15 bases between them. The CDR3 is 15 residues long. CDR1 and CDR2 from the germline V gene are SEHNR and FQNEAQ (reference sequence).